This TCR beta chain was observed in a study of T-cell reconstitution after alpha-beta-depleted transplantation in children. The sample holds many counts of this clonotype. It was with unique molecular identifiers that the TCRbeta library was prepared. TCRdb called the PCR reads again in MiXCR, with one record for every CDR3 protein. The sample shows 200,000 to 250,000 distinct CDR3 sequences, 12% of them seen only once. The source of this sequence is a human donor who donated a stem cell graft to a child with acute lymphoblastic leukemia. Source: PBMCs from the stem cell graft donor, taken from the stem cell graft.

Written as DNA, the CDR3 is TGTGCCAGCAGATCCAGGGGGTTCGGCTACACCTTC. Translating gives CASRSRGFGYTF. The V call is TRBV11-2, the J call TRBJ1-2; 7 positions agree with TRBD1. The germline V gene encodes CDR1 SGHAT and CDR2 FQNNGV. This CDR3 region has 12 residues. Germline trimming cut 6 bases from V and 8 bases from J; bases unmatched to any gene: 6. The complete variable domain, with remaining parts taken from reference TRBV11-2 and TRBJ1-2, reads EAGVAQSPRYKIIEKRQSVAFWCNPISGHATLYWYQQILGQGPKLLIQFQNNGVVDDSQLPKDRFSAERLKGVDSTLKIQPAKLEDSAVYLCASRSRGFGYTFGSGTRLTVV.